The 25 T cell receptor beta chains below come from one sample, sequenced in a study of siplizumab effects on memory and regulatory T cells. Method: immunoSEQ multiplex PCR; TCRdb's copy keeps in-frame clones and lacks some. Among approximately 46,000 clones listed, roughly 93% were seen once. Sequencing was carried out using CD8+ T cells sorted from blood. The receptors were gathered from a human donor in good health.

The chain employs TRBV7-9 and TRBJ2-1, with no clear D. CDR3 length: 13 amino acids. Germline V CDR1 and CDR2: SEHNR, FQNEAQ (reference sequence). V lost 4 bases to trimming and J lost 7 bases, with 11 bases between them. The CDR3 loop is CASSSEDGNEQFF. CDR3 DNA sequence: TGTGCCAGCAGCTCCGAAGATGGGAATGAGCAGTTCTTC.

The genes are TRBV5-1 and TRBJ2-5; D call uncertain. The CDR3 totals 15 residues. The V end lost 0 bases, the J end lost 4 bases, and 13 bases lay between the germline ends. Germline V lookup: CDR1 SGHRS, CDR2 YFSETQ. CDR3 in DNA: TGCGCCAGCAGCTTGGCTTACGGAGCAAGAGAGACCCAGTACTTC. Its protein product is CASSLAYGARETQYF.

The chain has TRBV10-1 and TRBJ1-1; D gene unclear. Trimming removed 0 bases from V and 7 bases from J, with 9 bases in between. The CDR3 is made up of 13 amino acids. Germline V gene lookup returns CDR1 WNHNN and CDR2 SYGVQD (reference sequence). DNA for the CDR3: TGCGCCAGCAGTGAGTCGCGGCAGCTTGAAGCTTTCTTT. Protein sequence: CASSESRQLEAFF.

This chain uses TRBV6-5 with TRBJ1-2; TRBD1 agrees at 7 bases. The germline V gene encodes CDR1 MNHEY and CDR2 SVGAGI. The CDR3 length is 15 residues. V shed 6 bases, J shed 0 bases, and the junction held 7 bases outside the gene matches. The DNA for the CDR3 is TGTGCCAGCAGCCAACTAGACAGGGCTAACTATGGCTACACCTTC. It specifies CASSQLDRANYGYTF.

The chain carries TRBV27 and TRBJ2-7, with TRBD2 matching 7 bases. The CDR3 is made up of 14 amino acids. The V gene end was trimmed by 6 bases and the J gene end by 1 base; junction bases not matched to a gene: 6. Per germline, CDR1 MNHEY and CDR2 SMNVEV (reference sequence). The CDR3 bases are TGTGCCAGCAGCTCCGGACTAGTATCCTACGAGCAGTACTTC. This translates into CASSSGLVSYEQYF.

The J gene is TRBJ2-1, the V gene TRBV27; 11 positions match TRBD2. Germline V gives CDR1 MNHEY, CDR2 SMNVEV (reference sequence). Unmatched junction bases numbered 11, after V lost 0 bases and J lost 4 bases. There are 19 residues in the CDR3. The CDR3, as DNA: TGTGCCAGCAGTTTATCGTTGTTTGGGCTAGCGGGAGGTTACAATGAGCAGTTCTTC. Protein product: CASSLSLFGLAGGYNEQFF.

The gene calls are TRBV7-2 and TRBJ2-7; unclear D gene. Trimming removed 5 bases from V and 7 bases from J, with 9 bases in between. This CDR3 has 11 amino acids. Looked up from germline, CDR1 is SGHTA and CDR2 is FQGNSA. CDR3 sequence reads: CASSRALEQYF. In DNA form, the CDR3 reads TGTGCCAGCAGCAGGGCTCTTGAGCAGTACTTC.

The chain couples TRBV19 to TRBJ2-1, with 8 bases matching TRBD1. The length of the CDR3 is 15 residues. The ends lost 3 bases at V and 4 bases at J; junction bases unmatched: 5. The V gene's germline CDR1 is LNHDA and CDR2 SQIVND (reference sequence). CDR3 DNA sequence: TGTGCCAGTAGTATTGGACAGGGAGGATACAATGAGCAGTTCTTC. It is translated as CASSIGQGGYNEQFF.

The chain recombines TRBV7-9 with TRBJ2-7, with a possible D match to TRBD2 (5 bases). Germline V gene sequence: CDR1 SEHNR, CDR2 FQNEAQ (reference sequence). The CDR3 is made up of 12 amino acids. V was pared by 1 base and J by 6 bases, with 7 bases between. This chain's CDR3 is CASSLEGLEQYF. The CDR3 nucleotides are TGTGCCAGCAGCTTAGAAGGACTCGAGCAGTACTTC.

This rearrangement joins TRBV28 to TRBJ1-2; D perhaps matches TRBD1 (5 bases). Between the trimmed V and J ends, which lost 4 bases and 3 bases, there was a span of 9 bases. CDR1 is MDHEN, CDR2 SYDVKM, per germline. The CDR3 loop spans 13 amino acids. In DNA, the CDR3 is TGTGCCAGCAGTTGGGGCGGGGACTATGGCTACACCTTC. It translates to CASSWGGDYGYTF.

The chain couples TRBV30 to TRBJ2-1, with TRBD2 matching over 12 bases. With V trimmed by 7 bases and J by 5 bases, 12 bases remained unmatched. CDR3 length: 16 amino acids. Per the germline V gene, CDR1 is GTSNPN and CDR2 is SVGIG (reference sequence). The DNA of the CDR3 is TGTGCCTTTTGCTTCCGGACTAGCGGGATTAACAATGAGCAGTTCTTC. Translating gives CAFCFRTSGINNEQFF. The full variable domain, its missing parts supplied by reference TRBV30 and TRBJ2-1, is SQTIHQWPATLVQPVGSPLSLECTVEGTSNPNLYWYRQAAGRGLQLLFYSVGIGQISSEVPQNLSASRPQDRQFILSSKKLLLSDSGFYLCAFCFRTSGINNEQFFGPGTRLTVL.

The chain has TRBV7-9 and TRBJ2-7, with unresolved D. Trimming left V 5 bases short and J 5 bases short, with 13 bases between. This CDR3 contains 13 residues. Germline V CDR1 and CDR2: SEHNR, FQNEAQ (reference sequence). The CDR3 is CASSPRLLDEQYF. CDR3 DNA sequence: TGTGCCAGCAGCCCTCGCCTTTTGGACGAGCAGTACTTC.

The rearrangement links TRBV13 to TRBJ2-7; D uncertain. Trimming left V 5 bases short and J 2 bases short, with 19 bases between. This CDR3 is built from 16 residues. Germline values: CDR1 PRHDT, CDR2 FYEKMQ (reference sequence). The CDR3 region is CASSADPPGITYEQYF. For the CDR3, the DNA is TGTGCCAGCAGCGCTGACCCCCCAGGTATTACCTACGAGCAGTACTTC.

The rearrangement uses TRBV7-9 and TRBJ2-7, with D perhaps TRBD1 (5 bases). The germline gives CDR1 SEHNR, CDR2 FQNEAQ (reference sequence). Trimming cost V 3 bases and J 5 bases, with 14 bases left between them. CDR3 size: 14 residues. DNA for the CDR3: TGTGCCAGCAGCTTTTACAGGCCACGAGACGAGCAGTACTTC. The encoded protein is CASSFYRPRDEQYF.

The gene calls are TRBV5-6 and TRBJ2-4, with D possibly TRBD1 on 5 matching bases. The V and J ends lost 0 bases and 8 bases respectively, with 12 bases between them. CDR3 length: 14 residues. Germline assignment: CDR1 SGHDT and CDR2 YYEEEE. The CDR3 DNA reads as TGTGCCAGCAGCTTGGCCGGGCAGGGCTACATTCAGTACTTC. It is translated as CASSLAGQGYIQYF.

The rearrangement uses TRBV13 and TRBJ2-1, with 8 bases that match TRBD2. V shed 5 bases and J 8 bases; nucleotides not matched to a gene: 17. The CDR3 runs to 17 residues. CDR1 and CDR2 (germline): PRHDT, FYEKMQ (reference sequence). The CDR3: CASSPLNREGLADEQFF. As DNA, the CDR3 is TGTGCCAGCAGCCCCCTTAACCGGGAGGGCCTGGCGGATGAGCAGTTCTTC.

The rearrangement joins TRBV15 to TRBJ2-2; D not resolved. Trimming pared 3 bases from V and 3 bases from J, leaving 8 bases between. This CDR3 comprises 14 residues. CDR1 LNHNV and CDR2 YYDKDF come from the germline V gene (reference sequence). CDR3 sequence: CATSRGSHTGELFF. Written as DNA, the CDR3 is TGTGCCACCAGCAGGGGCAGTCACACCGGGGAGCTGTTTTTT.

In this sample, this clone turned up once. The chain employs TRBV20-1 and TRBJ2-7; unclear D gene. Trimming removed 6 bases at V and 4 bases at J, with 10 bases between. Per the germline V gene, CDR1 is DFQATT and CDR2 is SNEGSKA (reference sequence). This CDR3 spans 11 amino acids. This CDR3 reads CSARKEYEQYF. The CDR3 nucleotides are TGCAGTGCCCGCAAAGAATACGAGCAGTACTTC.

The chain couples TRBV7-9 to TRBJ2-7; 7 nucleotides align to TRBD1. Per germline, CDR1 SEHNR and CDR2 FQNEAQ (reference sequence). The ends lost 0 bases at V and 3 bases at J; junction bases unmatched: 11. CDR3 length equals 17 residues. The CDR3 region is CASSLAHLEGANYEQYF. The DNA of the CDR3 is TGTGCCAGCAGCTTAGCCCACCTTGAGGGGGCTAACTACGAGCAGTACTTC.

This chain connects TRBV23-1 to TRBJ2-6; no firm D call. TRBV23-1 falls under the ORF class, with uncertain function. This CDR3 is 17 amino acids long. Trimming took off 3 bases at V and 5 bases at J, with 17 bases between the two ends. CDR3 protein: CASSHITQQSRANVLTF. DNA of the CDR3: TGCGCCAGCAGTCACATCACGCAACAAAGTCGGGCCAACGTCCTGACTTTC.

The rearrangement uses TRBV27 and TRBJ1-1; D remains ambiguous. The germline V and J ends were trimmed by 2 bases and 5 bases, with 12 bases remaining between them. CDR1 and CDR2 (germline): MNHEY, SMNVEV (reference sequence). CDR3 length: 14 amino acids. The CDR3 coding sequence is TGTGCCAGCAGTTTACTGGGTATGGGGACTGAAGCTTTCTTT. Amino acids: CASSLLGMGTEAFF.

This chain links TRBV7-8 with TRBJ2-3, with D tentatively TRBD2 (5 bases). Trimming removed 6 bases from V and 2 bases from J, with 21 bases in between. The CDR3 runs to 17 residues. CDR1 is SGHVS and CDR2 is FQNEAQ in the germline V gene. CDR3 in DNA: TGTGCCAGCAGACCGATTGCCCCGCGGGCTTTCACAGATACGCAGTATTTT. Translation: CASRPIAPRAFTDTQYF.

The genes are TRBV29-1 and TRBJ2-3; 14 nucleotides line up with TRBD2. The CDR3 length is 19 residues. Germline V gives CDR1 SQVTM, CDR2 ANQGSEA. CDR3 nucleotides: TGCAGTAAAATTGCTTCCGGGACTAGCGGGAGTATGAATCCAGATACGCAGTATTTT. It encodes CSKIASGTSGSMNPDTQYF.

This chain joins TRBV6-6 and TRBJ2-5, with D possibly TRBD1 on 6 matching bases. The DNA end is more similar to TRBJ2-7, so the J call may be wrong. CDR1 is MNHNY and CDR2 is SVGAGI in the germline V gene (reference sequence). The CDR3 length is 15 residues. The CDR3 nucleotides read TGTGCCAGCAGCCTTGGCTTCAGGGGAATCAACGAGCAGTACTTC. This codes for CASSLGFRGINEQYF.

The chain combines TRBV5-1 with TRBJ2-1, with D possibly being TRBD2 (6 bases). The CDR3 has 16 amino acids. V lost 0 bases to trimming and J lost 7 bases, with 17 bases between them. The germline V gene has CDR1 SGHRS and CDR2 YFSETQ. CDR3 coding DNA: TGCGCCAGCAGCTTGGCAACGGGAGAGCTTGGAAATGAGCAGTTCTTC. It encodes CASSLATGELGNEQFF.